What follows describes a single T cell receptor beta chain. Its target is unknown. CDR3 length: 13 amino acids. Germline trimming cut 3 bases from V and 4 bases from J; bases unmatched to any gene: 0. Germline V gene data show CDR1 as WSHSY and CDR2 as SAAADI. These data come from a study of cytomegalovirus exposure and HLA in healthy donors. On the study more broadly: In an earlier analysis, almost 120 million unique TCR beta sequences were found from about 180 million T cells. Study observations and caveats: A classifier reportedly called cytomegalovirus status with high sensitivity and specificity. Available immune exposure information covered CMV serostatus only.

Primers included in the PCR were 60 Vbeta and 13 Jbeta primers. TCRdb's table, derived via immunoSEQ multiplex PCR, lists solely in-frame clones and lacks some. The table shows about 92,000 clones, with over 70% occurring only once. Sequencing was carried out using PBMCs. This chain joins TRBV10-2 and TRBJ2-7; TRBD2 agrees at 10 bases. The clonotype originates from a girl aged 2-15 years in good health and CMV-seropositive. CDR3 sequence: CASSEAGGYEQYF. DNA of the CDR3: TGCGCCAGCAGTGAAGCGGGAGGGTACGAGCAGTACTTC.